These 11 T cell receptor beta chains were sequenced from one sample in a study of blood T cell repertoires in COVID-19. TCRdb keeps only in-frame clones here, not all; method: immunoSEQ multiplex PCR. The repertoire has roughly 290,000 clones, around 85% of them found once; the top ten carry more than 2%. The sample was PBMCs or T cells enriched from blood (not recorded which). Receptor source: a man in his thirties or forties who had recovered from COVID-19.

The J gene is TRBJ2-7, the V gene TRBV6-1, with D tentatively TRBD1 (6 bases). V was trimmed by 2 bases and J by 4 bases, leaving 15 bases between them. The CDR3 is made up of 15 amino acids. Germline V gene data show CDR1 as MNHNS and CDR2 as SASEGT. CDR3: CASSETPDRNYEQYF. In nucleotides, the CDR3 is TGTGCCAGCAGTGAAACCCCCGACAGGAATTACGAGCAGTACTTC.

The rearrangement links TRBV9 to TRBJ1-4; 9 bases fit TRBD1. The CDR3 runs to 16 residues. Germline values: CDR1 SGDLS, CDR2 YYNGEE. J was trimmed by 3 bases and V by 2 bases; bases with no gene match: 5. For the CDR3, the DNA is TGTGCCAGCAGCGTCGGACAGGGGTTGGCTAATGAAAAACTGTTTTTT. Residues: CASSVGQGLANEKLFF.

The chain carries TRBV7-8 and TRBJ2-3; TRBD2 agrees at 8 bases. Per germline, CDR1 SGHVS and CDR2 FQNEAQ. Germline trimming cut 2 bases from V and 6 bases from J; bases unmatched to any gene: 13. The CDR3 consists of 17 residues. The CDR3 DNA sequence: TGTGCCAGCAGCTTACGGACGGGTCGGGGGGGCCGTGATACGCAGTATTTT. This translates into CASSLRTGRGGRDTQYF.

The chain employs TRBV5-4 and TRBJ2-3; D gene unclear. Trimming took 0 bases from V and 2 from J, leaving 13 bases between them. Germline values: CDR1 SGHNT, CDR2 YYREEE (reference sequence). The CDR3 length is 16 residues. CDR3 in DNA: TGTGCCAGCAGCTTGGAGCTCCAAAACCCCACAGATACGCAGTATTTT. This sequence encodes CASSLELQNPTDTQYF.

The chain recombines TRBV6-1 with TRBJ1-1; weak D call: TRBD1 (6 bases). From germline, CDR1 is MNHNS and CDR2 SASEGT. This CDR3 contains 14 residues. The V gene lost 2 bases and the J gene lost 4 bases, with 11 bases spanning the gap. In DNA, the CDR3 is TGTGCCAGCAGTGAATCAGGGGAATCCACTGAAGCTTTCTTT. Protein sequence: CASSESGESTEAFF.

The chain has TRBV6-1 and TRBJ2-3; 9 bases map to TRBD2. Per the germline V gene, CDR1 is MNHNS and CDR2 is SASEGT. This CDR3 has 17 amino acids. J gave up 6 bases and V 0 bases, and 10 bases lay outside the gene matches. In DNA, the CDR3 is TGTGCCAGCAGTGAAGCCCGAAGTCTAGCGGGGTCGGATACGCAGTATTTT. Translated, it gives CASSEARSLAGSDTQYF.

The chain carries TRBV6-5 and TRBJ2-3; maybe TRBD2 (5 bases). This CDR3 has 16 amino acids. Germline V gene lookup returns CDR1 MNHEY and CDR2 SVGAGI. Deletions cut 0 bases from V and 3 bases from J, with 13 bases between. CDR3 nucleotide sequence: TGTGCCAGCAGTTACTCGAGCCGGGGAATGACAGATACGCAGTATTTT. Amino acid sequence: CASSYSSRGMTDTQYF.

The chain uses TRBV7-9 and TRBJ1-6; a weak D match, TRBD1 (5 bases). There are 14 residues in the CDR3. Trimming shortened V by 6 bases and J by 4 bases, and 10 bases separated the two germline ends. In germline, CDR1 is SEHNR, CDR2 FQNEAQ (reference sequence). The CDR3 spells CASSPDTYNSPLHF. The DNA of the CDR3 is TGTGCCAGCAGTCCGGACACATATAATTCACCCCTCCACTTT.

This clone was observed a handful of times. This chain links TRBV9 with TRBJ1-6; D gene unclear. The CDR3 is 14 amino acids. The germline V and J ends were trimmed by 0 bases and 8 bases, with 9 bases remaining between them. Germline CDR1 is SGDLS and CDR2 is YYNGEE. CDR3 DNA sequence: TGTGCCAGCAGCGTAGGGGTTCGGGATTCACCCCTCCACTTT. Protein product: CASSVGVRDSPLHF.

This clone was recorded a few times. The rearrangement links TRBV7-3 to TRBJ1-1; D not certain. This CDR3 spans 15 amino acids. CDR1 is SGHTA and CDR2 is FQGTGA in the germline V gene. V was pared by 1 base and J by 1 base, with 10 bases between. The CDR3: CASSLSAARNTEAFF. Here the CDR3 DNA reads TGTGCCAGCAGCTTAAGCGCGGCGAGGAACACTGAAGCTTTCTTT.

V is TRBV4-1 and J is TRBJ2-7, with TRBD2 matching over 12 bases. Germline loops: CDR1 MGHRA, CDR2 YSYEKL. The junction had 4 bases not matched to a gene; V was cut back by 7 bases and J by 0 bases. There are 15 residues in the CDR3. The CDR3 region is CASTRTSGVSYEQYF. CDR3 coding DNA: TGCGCCAGCACCAGGACTAGCGGGGTCTCCTACGAGCAGTACTTC.